The source of this T cell receptor (beta chain) is a study of T cell responses to AZD1222 COVID-19 vaccine. Concerning this clone: Its antigen is not known.

Generated by immunoSEQ multiplex PCR, the TCRdb table keeps only in-frame clones and is missing some. The sample includes about 97,000 clones, roughly nine tenths of them seen just once. The V segment lost 5 bases and the J segment 2 bases; nucleotides outside the gene matches: 5. There are 14 residues in the CDR3. Germline CDR1 is SGHTA and CDR2 is FQGTGA. General study results and limits: Donors in the cohort were predominantly white British and more often female, and clonal diversity was possibly underestimated. Epitopes outside B.1.351 and B.1.1.7 mutated regions reportedly drew nearly half of spike TCRs.

The TCR was taken from an adult in good health. The chain has TRBV7-3 and TRBJ1-2; TRBD1 aligns across 7 bases. The sequences come from peripheral blood, collected on day 0 of AZD1222 vaccination. The CDR3 sequence is CASSPTGSNYGYTF. CDR3 DNA: TGTGCCAGCAGCCCGACAGGGTCCAACTATGGCTACACCTTC.